These T cell receptor beta chains were read from a single sample in a study of Ad26.COV2.S vaccination and SARS-CoV-2 variants. Produced via immunoSEQ multiplex PCR; TCRdb's table is partial and in-frame only. The sample consists of hundreds of thousands of clones, more than 70% of them appearing once. This specimen consisted of peripheral blood, obtained in a trial of Ad26.COV2.S vaccine versus placebo. The receptors here all came from a person aged 18-65 years who received the Ad26.COV2.S COVID-19 vaccine or a placebo. The CDR3 runs from the conserved cysteine through the conserved F or W. D genes are given only for firm matches. Only part of the rows carry a size: once, few, many, or a class if the clone is expanded.

D gene	J gene	clone size	V gene	CDR3 length	CDR3 DNA	CDR3 protein
NA	TRBJ1-1	NA	TRBV6-5	12	TGTGCCAGCAGTTACTCACAGGTGGAAACTTTCTTT	CASSYSQVETFF
NA	TRBJ1-2	NA	TRBV19	13	TGTGCCACTTCGCCTCGGGCAGGCTATGGCTACACCTTC	CATSPRAGYGYTF
TRBD2	TRBJ2-3	NA	TRBV29-1	13	TGCAGCGGAGGAGTTAGCGGGCCCTACTTAGAGTATTTT	CSGGVSGPYLEYF
NA	TRBJ2-1	NA	TRBV18	14	TGTGCCAGCTCAGACAGCCTGACCTACAATGAGCAGTTCTTC	CASSDSLTYNEQFF
NA	TRBJ2-3	NA	TRBV6-5	16	TGTGCCAGCAGTTACTCCGGACAGCCTCGGACAGATACGCAGTATTTT	CASSYSGQPRTDTQYF
NA	TRBJ1-3	NA	TRBV6-5	16	TGTGCCAGCAGTTCCGGGGCTGGGCCCTCTGGAAACACCATATATTTT	CASSSGAGPSGNTIYF
NA	TRBJ1-6	NA	TRBV19	13	TGTGCCAGTAGTATCGTGACAGCTTCACCCCTCCACTTT	CASSIVTASPLHF
NA	TRBJ2-7	NA	TRBV18	14	TGTGCCAGCTCAGCCGTATGGAGCTCCTACGAGCAGTACTTC	CASSAVWSSYEQYF
NA	TRBJ1-5	NA	TRBV19	14	TGTGCCAGTACCACACTACTTAGCAATCAGCCCCAGCATTTT	CASTTLLSNQPQHF
TRBD1	TRBJ2-7	NA	TRBV5-1	14	TGCGCCAGCAGCTTGTGGACAGGGGCCTACGAGCAGTACTTC	CASSLWTGAYEQYF
TRBD2	TRBJ2-1	NA	TRBV29-1	14	TGCAGCGCCCGTAGCGGGGGGGCTTACAATGAGCAGTTCTTC	CSARSGGAYNEQFF
TRBD1	TRBJ2-2	once	TRBV2	16	TGTGCCAGCAGCGCTCTGTTGACAGGGTTTCCCGGGGAGCTGTTTTTT	CASSALLTGFPGELFF
NA	TRBJ2-2	once	TRBV30	13	TGTGCCTGGACTAGCGTTAACACCGGGGAGCTGTTTTTT	CAWTSVNTGELFF
TRBD1	TRBJ1-2	NA	TRBV19	15	TGTGCCAGTAGTATACCACAGGGGTGGTACTATGGCTACACCTTC	CASSIPQGWYYGYTF
NA	TRBJ1-2	NA	TRBV7-6	13	TGTGCCAGCAGCTTAGCCGGTAACTATGGCTACACCTTC	CASSLAGNYGYTF
TRBD1	TRBJ2-7	NA	TRBV13	15	TGTGCCAGCAGCCTCGACAGGGGAACCGCCTACGAGCAGTACTTC	CASSLDRGTAYEQYF
NA	TRBJ1-2	NA	TRBV6-5	13	TGTGCCAGCAGTTACCGGGGAAGGGATGGCTACACCTTC	CASSYRGRDGYTF
TRBD1	TRBJ2-2	NA	TRBV4-2	18	TGTGCCAGCAGCCAACGCGCGCACACAGGGGCGAACACCGGGGAGCTGTTTTTT	CASSQRAHTGANTGELFF
NA	TRBJ1-1	NA	TRBV20-1	11	TGCAGTGCCCAAGGGAAGACTGAAGCTTTCTTT	CSAQGKTEAFF
NA	TRBJ1-4	once	TRBV9	16	TGTGCCAGCAGCCCTCCAGGGTACGCAACTAATGAAAAACTGTTTTTT	CASSPPGYATNEKLFF
NA	TRBJ2-7	NA	TRBV7-2	13	TGTGCCAGCAGCTTATACCCCCTGGGCGAGCAGTACTTC	CASSLYPLGEQYF
NA	TRBJ1-5	NA	TRBV4-2	15	TGTGCCAGCAGCCAGATACAACGGGGGGATCAGCCCCAGCATTTT	CASSQIQRGDQPQHF
TRBD1	TRBJ1-2	NA	TRBV10-3	16	TGTGCCATCAGTGAGGGTTCCGGGACAGGGACTCATGGCTACACCTTC	CAISEGSGTGTHGYTF
TRBD1	TRBJ2-5	NA	TRBV27	14	TGTGCCAGCAGGATGACAGGGGGCCACGAGACCCAGTACTTC	CASRMTGGHETQYF
TRBD2	TRBJ2-1	NA	TRBV7-2	18	TGTGCCAGCAGCTTAGACCGGACTAGCGGGGGGGCCGGTTATGAGCAGTTCTTC	CASSLDRTSGGAGYEQFF
NA	TRBJ1-6	NA	TRBV7-2	16	TGTGCCAGCAGACGCGTGGGCAGGTCGTGGAATTCACCCCTCCACTTT	CASRRVGRSWNSPLHF
NA	TRBJ1-6	NA	TRBV5-1	14	TGCGCCAGCAGCCCGACAGGAACACTACAACCCCTCCACTTT	CASSPTGTLQPLHF
NA	TRBJ1-5	NA	TRBV10-2	14	TGCGCCAGCAGTGCCCTTGATAGCAATCAGCCCCAGCATTTT	CASSALDSNQPQHF